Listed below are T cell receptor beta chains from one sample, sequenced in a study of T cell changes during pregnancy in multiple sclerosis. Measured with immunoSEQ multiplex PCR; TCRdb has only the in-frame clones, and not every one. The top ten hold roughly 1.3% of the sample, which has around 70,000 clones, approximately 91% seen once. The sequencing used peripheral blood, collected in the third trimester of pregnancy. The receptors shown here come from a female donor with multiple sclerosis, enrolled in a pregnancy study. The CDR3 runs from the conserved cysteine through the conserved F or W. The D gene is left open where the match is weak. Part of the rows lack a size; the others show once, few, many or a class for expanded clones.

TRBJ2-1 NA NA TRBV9 CASSARGDSYNEQFF TGTGCCAGCAGCGCCAGGGGGGATTCCTACAATGAGCAGTTCTTC
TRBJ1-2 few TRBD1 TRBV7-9 CASSRDREAGYTF TGTGCCAGCAGCCGGGACAGGGAGGCTGGCTACACCTTC
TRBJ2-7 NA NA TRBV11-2 CASRAGSYEQYF TGTGCCAGCAGAGCAGGGTCCTACGAGCAGTACTTC
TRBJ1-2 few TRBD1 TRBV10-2 CASSESAGGYGYTF TGCGCCAGCAGTGAGTCGGCAGGGGGCTATGGCTACACCTTC
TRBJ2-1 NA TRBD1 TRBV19 CASSPGQGRLWMAGPFYNEQFF TGTGCCAGTAGTCCGGGACAGGGGCGCCTCTGGATGGCGGGGCCGTTCTACAATGAGCAGTTCTTC
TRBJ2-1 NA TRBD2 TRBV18 CASSSGGWGYNEQFF TGTGCCAGCTCATCGGGGGGGTGGGGCTACAATGAGCAGTTCTTC
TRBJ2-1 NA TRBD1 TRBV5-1 CASRSGTGGMNEQFF TGCGCCAGCAGATCCGGGACAGGGGGTATGAATGAGCAGTTCTTC
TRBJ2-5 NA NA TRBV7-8 CASSFDLLQETQYF TGTGCCAGCAGCTTTGACCTACTACAAGAGACCCAGTACTTC
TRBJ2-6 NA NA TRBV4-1 CASSQEGGASGANVLTF TGCGCCAGCAGCCAAGAGGGAGGAGCTTCTGGGGCCAACGTCCTGACTTTC
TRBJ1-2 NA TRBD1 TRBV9 CASSPREGQGSSGYTF TGTGCCAGCAGCCCCAGGGAGGGACAGGGGAGCTCGGGCTACACCTTC
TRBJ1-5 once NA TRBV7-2 CASSRGGRQPQHF TGTGCCAGCAGCAGGGGGGGCCGTCAGCCCCAGCATTTT
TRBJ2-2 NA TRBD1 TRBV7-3 CASSLGQGGTGELFF TGTGCCAGCAGCTTAGGACAGGGGGGCACCGGGGAGCTGTTTTTT
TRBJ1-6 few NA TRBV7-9 CASSLGGSSGYNSPLHF TGTGCCAGCAGCTTAGGAGGGAGCAGCGGGTATAATTCACCCCTCCACTTT
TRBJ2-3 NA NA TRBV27 CASSLDSLTDTQYF TGTGCCAGCAGTTTGGACAGCCTCACAGATACGCAGTATTTT
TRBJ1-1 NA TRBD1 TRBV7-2 CASSLDRGRTEAFF TGTGCCAGCAGCTTAGACAGGGGGCGAACTGAAGCTTTCTTT
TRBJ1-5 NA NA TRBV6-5 CASSYSGAEQPQHF TGTGCCAGCAGTTACTCGGGGGCGGAACAGCCCCAGCATTTT
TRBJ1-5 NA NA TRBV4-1 CASSQAVRNQPQHF TGCGCCAGCAGCCAAGCCGTACGGAATCAGCCCCAGCATTTT
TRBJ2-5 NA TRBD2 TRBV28 CATQGRAGEETQYF TGTGCCACCCAGGGTCGAGCGGGGGAAGAGACCCAGTACTTC
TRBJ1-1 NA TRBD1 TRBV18 CASSHDRGEAFF TGTGCCAGCTCACACGACAGGGGTGAAGCTTTCTTT
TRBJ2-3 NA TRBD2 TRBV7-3 CASSLLGGGAYTQYF TGTGCCAGCAGTCTATTGGGCGGGGGGGCCTATACGCAGTATTTT
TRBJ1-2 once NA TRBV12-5 CASGLTGGTNYGYTF TGTGCTAGTGGTTTGACGGGGGGGACTAACTATGGCTACACCTTC
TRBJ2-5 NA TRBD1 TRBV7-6 CASSLDPGQGEETQYF TGTGCCAGCAGCTTAGACCCGGGACAGGGTGAAGAGACCCAGTACTTC
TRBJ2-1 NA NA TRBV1 CTSSQEPLAGVHNEQFF TGCACCAGCAGCCAAGAGCCACTAGCGGGGGTCCACAATGAGCAGTTCTTC
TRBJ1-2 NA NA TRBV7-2 CASSLGRSLAGYTF TGTGCCAGCAGCTTAGGCCGGTCCCTTGCGGGCTACACCTTC
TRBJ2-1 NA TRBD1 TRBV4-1 CASSPKQGARNEQFF TGCGCCAGCAGCCCGAAACAGGGGGCGCGTAATGAGCAGTTCTTC
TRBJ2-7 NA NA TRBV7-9 CASSFQRYEQYF TGTGCCAGCAGCTTCCAGCGCTACGAGCAGTACTTC
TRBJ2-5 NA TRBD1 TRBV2 CASSGTAGEETQYF TGTGCCAGCAGCGGGACAGCCGGGGAAGAGACCCAGTACTTC
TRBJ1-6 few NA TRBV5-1 CASSLMGPNSPLHF TGCGCCAGCAGCTTGATGGGGCCTAATTCACCCCTCCACTTT
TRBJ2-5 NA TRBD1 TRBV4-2 CASSQGTGGAPETQYF TGTGCCAGCAGCCAGGGGACAGGGGGCGCCCCGGAGACCCAGTACTTC
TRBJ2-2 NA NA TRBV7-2 CASSLWRGSDTGELFF TGTGCCAGCAGCTTATGGAGAGGATCGGACACCGGGGAGCTGTTTTTT
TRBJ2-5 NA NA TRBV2 CASSEIGETQYF TGTGCCAGCAGTGAGATCGGAGAGACCCAGTACTTC
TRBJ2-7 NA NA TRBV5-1 CASSLLRISADHTYEQYF TGCGCCAGCAGCTTGTTAAGGATCAGCGCCGACCATACCTACGAGCAGTACTTC
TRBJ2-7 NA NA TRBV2 CASSAGAGAYEQYF TGTGCCAGCAGCGCAGGTGCGGGCGCTTACGAGCAGTACTTC
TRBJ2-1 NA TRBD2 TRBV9 CASSARTSGANEQFF TGTGCCAGCAGCGCCAGGACTAGCGGGGCCAATGAGCAGTTCTTC
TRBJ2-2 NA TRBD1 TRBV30 CAWSHGTGAGGELFF TGTGCCTGGAGTCATGGGACAGGGGCCGGCGGGGAGCTGTTTTTT
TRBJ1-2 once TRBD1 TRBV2 CASSPGQGRGYGYTF TGTGCCAGCAGTCCAGGACAGGGAAGAGGGTATGGCTACACCTTC
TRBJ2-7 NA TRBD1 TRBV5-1 CASAPGQPDLYEQYF TGCGCCAGCGCGCCGGGACAGCCGGATTTGTACGAGCAGTACTTC
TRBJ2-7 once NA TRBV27 CASSLFGRANEQYF TGTGCCAGCAGTTTATTTGGCAGGGCCAACGAGCAGTACTTC
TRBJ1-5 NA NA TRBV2 CASSEAKFDGDGPQHF TGTGCCAGCAGTGAAGCAAAATTTGACGGGGATGGACCCCAGCATTTT
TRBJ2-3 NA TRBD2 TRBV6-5 CASSSGGRTDTQYF TGTGCCAGCAGCTCCGGGGGGAGGACAGATACGCAGTATTTT
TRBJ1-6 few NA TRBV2 CASSELPGERSPLHF TGTGCCAGCAGTGAACTTCCAGGGGAACGTTCACCCCTCCACTTT
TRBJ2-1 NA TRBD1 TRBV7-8 CASSLILDRASYNEQFF TGTGCCAGCAGCCTAATATTGGACAGGGCCTCCTACAATGAGCAGTTCTTC